This T cell receptor beta chain was sequenced for a study of CD8 T cells in Susac syndrome. CDR3 size: 13 residues. Trimming stripped 4 bases from V and 7 bases from J, with 14 bases between. The germline gives CDR1 SGHNT, CDR2 YYREEE (reference sequence). TCR beta sequencing covered blood CD8+ and CD4+ T cells. The multiple sclerosis control group was made up of treatment-naive patients with stable or active relapsing-remitting disease. CD8+ and CD4+ T cells were negatively isolated; TEMRA cells were FACS-enriched. RNA was extracted with the RNeasy kit, and a quantity of about 0.45 to 1 ug was reverse transcribed using random hexamers. The method of amplification for TCR beta CDR3 was immunoSEQ multiplex PCR, covering 54 Vbeta and 13 Jbeta. From the immunoSEQ multiplex PCR reads, TCRdb called clonotypes with MiXCR, one entry per CDR3 protein. Of approximately 180,000 distinct CDR3 sequences listed, 95% are singletons.

Input material: CD4+ T cells from PBMCs. The clonotype comes from a human donor with multiple sclerosis. This sequence joins TRBV5-4 and TRBJ1-2; tentative D call: TRBD1 (6 bases). CDR3 coding DNA: TGTGCCAGCAGCACTGGCAGGGGTAGTGGCTACACCTTC. Amino acids: CASSTGRGSGYTF.